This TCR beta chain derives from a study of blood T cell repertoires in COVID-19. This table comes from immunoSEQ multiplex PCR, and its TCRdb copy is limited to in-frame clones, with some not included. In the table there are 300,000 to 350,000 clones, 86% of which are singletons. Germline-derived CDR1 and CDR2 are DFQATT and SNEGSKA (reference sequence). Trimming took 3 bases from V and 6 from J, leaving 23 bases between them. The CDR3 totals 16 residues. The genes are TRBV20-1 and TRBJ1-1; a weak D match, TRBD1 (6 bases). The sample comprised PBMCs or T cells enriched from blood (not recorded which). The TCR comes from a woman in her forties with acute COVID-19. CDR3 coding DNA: TGCAGTGCTAGTCGTCCTATGCAGGGGAAGTCTTCTGAAGCTTTCTTT. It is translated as CSASRPMQGKSSEAFF.